This T cell receptor (beta chain) was sequenced in a study of CD8 T cells in Susac syndrome. RNA, at about 0.5 to 1 ug, was reverse transcribed with random hexamers. The immunoSEQ assay covered 54 Vbeta and 13 Jbeta segments for CDR3. In TCRdb, the immunoSEQ multiplex PCR reads were re-called with MiXCR into one record per CDR3 protein. Altogether about 140,000 distinct CDR3 sequences are present, approximately 95% being singletons, with the ten largest covering over 0.1%. The length of the CDR3 is 15 residues. Per the germline V gene, CDR1 is LGHDT and CDR2 is YNNKEL (reference sequence). V lost 0 bases and J lost 8; bases outside the gene matches: 9.

Source material: CD4+ T cells from PBMCs. This receptor was obtained from a human donor with multiple sclerosis. The chain is built from TRBV3-1 and TRBJ1-2; 7 bases match TRBD1. The CDR3: CASSQDHKGAMGYTF. CDR3 nucleotide sequence: TGTGCCAGCAGCCAAGATCATAAGGGGGCTATGGGCTACACCTTC.